The entry that follows covers one TCR beta chain sequence. The CDR3 covers 16 residues. Trimming took 4 bases from V and 0 from J, leaving 16 bases between them. Per germline, CDR1 MGHRA and CDR2 YSYEKL. Only in-frame clones appear in the TCRdb table, and some are missing; sequencing was by immunoSEQ multiplex PCR. The sample yields about 300,000 clones, roughly 83% seen once. This record comes from a study of blood T cell repertoires in COVID-19. Turning to the study itself: Sources were T cells, B-cell-depleted T cells, or PBMCs; the material itself was cDNA or gDNA.

Those enrolled in Seattle joined during active infection and were followed longitudinally afterward. The chain uses TRBV4-1 and TRBJ2-7; possibly TRBD2 for D (8 bases). The sample consisted of peripheral blood. This TCR came from a human donor with COVID-19, enrolled during active disease. The donor label of this sample is uncertain. DNA of the CDR3: TGCGCCAGCAGCCGCGGGGGGACAGCCAGCTCCTACGAGCAGTACTTC. Protein product: CASSRGGTASSYEQYF.